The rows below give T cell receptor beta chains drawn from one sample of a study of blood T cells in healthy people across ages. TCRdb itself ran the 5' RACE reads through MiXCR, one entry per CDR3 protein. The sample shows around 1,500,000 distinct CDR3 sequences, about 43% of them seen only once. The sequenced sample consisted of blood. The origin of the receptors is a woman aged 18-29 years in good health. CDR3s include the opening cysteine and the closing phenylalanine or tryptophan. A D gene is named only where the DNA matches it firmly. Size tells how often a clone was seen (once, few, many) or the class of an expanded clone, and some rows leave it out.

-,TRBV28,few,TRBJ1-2,TGTGCCAGCAGTTTCGAGCTACTGGATGGCTACACCTTC,CASSFELLDGYTF
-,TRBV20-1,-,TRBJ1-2,TGCAGTGCTAGAGAGGGTGGGCGGGGCTATGGCTACACCTTC,CSAREGGRGYGYTF
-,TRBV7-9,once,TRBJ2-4,TGTGCCAGCAGCTCAAGGGGGGGGCAGTACTTC,CASSSRGGQYF
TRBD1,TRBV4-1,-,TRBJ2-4,TGCGCCAGCAGCCAAGATCTTGGACAGGGGGCGAAGGTAGCCAAAAACATTCAGTACTTC,CASSQDLGQGAKVAKNIQYF
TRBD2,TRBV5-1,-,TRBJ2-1,TGCGCCAGCAGCTATGGGACTAGCAATGAGCAGTTCTTC,CASSYGTSNEQFF
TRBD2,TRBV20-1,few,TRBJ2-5,TGCAGTGCTAGTGGTAGCGTCAAAGCGGGGGAGACCCAGTACTTC,CSASGSVKAGETQYF
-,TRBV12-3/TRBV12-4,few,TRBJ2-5,TGTGCCAGCAGTAGACAGTTGGAGACCCAGTACTTC,CASSRQLETQYF
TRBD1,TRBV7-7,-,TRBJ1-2,TGTGCCAGCAGCTTAGCGATGCGGGGACAGGGGGGTGGCTACACCTTC,CASSLAMRGQGGGYTF
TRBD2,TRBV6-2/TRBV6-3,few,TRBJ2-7,TGTGCCAGCACCTACCGGGGGACTAGTCACTACGAGCAGTACTTC,CASTYRGTSHYEQYF
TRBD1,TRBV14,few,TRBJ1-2,TGTGCCAGCAGCCACTTGGACAGGGGCTATGGCTACACCTTC,CASSHLDRGYGYTF
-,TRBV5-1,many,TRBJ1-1,TGTGCCAGCAGCTTAGGAGGGGGCACTGAAGCTTTCTTT,CASSLGGGTEAFF
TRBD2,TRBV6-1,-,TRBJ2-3,TGTGCCAGCAGTGAGACTAGCGGGAGTAGGGATACGCAGTATTTT,CASSETSGSRDTQYF
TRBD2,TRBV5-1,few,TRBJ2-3,TGCGCCAGCAGCTTGTGGCCCTCTAGCGGAACCAACCCGGACACAGATACGCAGTATTTT,CASSLWPSSGTNPDTDTQYF
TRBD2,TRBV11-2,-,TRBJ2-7,TGTGCCAGCAGCTTAGACGGCGGGGGTTGGTACGAGCAGTACTTC,CASSLDGGGWYEQYF
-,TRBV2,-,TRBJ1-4,TGTGCCAGCAGGCGGGTGTCTTTAGGGGATTCTAATGAAAAACTGTTTTTT,CASRRVSLGDSNEKLFF